This T cell receptor beta chain was retrieved from a study of shared clonotypes between healthy human individuals. Study-wide points: Depth of sequencing was expected to influence donor clonotype sharing. Relative to clonotypes present in all four donors, those not shared had lower generation probabilities.

With 1 base removed from V and 3 bases from J, the gap between germline ends came to 14 bases. This CDR3 spans 16 amino acids. Germline CDR1 reads SGHDT; CDR2 reads YYEEEE. A deep-level run was used for the assay. Genomic DNA of every subset was divided equally among multiple immunoSEQ plates. Libraries were prepared by immunoSEQ multiplex PCR; TCRdb keeps only in-frame clonotypes and omits some of them. The data show about 680,000 clones, more than 70% seen once. Details on this clone: What it binds is not known.

Sequences were obtained from memory CD4+ T cells sorted from blood. As to subset: CD45RA-negative fraction. The chain is built from TRBV5-6 and TRBJ2-4; D ambiguous. The sequence came from a woman aged 30 to 39 in good health. The CDR3 loop is CASSLWQKIGKNIQYF. As DNA, the CDR3 is TGTGCCAGCAGCTTGTGGCAGAAGATTGGCAAAAACATTCAGTACTTC.